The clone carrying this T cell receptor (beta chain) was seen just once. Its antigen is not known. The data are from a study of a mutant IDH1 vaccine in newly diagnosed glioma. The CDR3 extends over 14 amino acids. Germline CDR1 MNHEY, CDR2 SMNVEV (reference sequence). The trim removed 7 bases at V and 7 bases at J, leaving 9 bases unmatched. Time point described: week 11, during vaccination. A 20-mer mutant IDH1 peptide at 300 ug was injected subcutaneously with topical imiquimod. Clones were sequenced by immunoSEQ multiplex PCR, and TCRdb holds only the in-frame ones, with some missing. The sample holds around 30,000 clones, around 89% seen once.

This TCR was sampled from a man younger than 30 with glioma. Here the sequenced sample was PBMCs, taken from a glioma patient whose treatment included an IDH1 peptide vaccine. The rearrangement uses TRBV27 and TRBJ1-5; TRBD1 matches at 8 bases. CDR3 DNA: TGTGCCAGCACCCCGGACAGGGAGGGACAGCCCCAGCATTTT. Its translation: CASTPDREGQPQHF.